This passage covers 6 T cell receptor beta chains from one sample sequenced in a study of regulatory T cells in long-lasting Graves disease. Construction of TCR beta libraries relied on iRepertoire HTBI primers and on Arm-PCR targeting CDR3 regions. MiXCR, applied by TCRdb to the multiplex PCR reads, yields one record per CDR3 protein. The repertoire consists of over 300,000 distinct CDR3 sequences, with around 15% occurring once and the leading ten covering roughly 20%. Time point noted: newly diagnosed GD, antithyroid drugs for less than 3 months. From RNA extracted from PBMCs, the TCR library was made. The sequences come from peripheral blood mononuclear cells (PBMCs), collected at new diagnosis, from a patient treated with antithyroid drugs. The receptors shown here come from a female donor with Graves disease.

Details on this clonotype: A read error may be the cause here, since a much bigger clone is one base away. The chain couples TRBV11-2 to TRBJ1-6; weak D call: TRBD1 (6 bases). The CDR3 runs 17 residues. The germline gives CDR1 SGHAT, CDR2 FQNNGV. Written as DNA, the CDR3 is TGTGCCAGCAGCGGATCCACAGGGAGCTCCTATAATTCACCCCCCCACTTT. Encoded protein: CASSGSTGSSYNSPPHF.

This clonotype was counted many times. The chain links TRBV6-6 to TRBJ1-3; 7 bases are a match to TRBD1. Germline trimming cut 0 bases from V and 4 bases from J; bases unmatched to any gene: 3. CDR3 length: 15 residues. The germline V gene encodes CDR1 MNHNY and CDR2 SVGAGI (reference sequence). CDR3 amino acids: CASSYSRTGGNTIYF. DNA of the CDR3: TGTGCCAGCAGTTACTCGAGGACAGGCGGAAACACCATATATTTT.

The chain links TRBV6-1 to TRBJ1-5; D unresolved. Germline V gives CDR1 MNHNS, CDR2 SASEGT. This CDR3 is 13 amino acids long. V shed 8 bases and J shed 3 bases, with 11 bases lying between them. This CDR3 reads CASAYSSNQPQHF. In nucleotides, the CDR3 is TGTGCCAGCGCCTACAGCTCCAATCAGCCCCAGCATTTT.

This clonotype was found a few times. V usage is TRBV6-2 or TRBV6-3 and J usage is TRBJ1-2, with D unresolved. The germline V gene encodes CDR1 MNHEY and CDR2 SVGEGT. The CDR3 has 18 amino acids. V shed 0 bases and J shed 3 bases, with 20 bases lying between them. The CDR3 DNA reads TGTGCCAGCAGTTACTCGAAGCTTGGCCTCCCAACGGACTATGGCTACACCTTC. This sequence encodes CASSYSKLGLPTDYGYTF.

In this sample, this clonotype turned up many times. The chain joins TRBV20-1 to TRBJ2-5; D unclear. This CDR3 contains 12 residues. The germline gives CDR1 DFQATT, CDR2 SNEGSKA (reference sequence). Deletions cut 0 bases from V and 3 bases from J, with 5 bases between. This CDR3 reads CSARDREETQYF. The CDR3 bases are TGCAGTGCTAGAGATCGGGAAGAGACCCAGTACTTC.

The chain recombines TRBV28 with TRBJ2-2; 14 bases agree with TRBD2. Germline assignment: CDR1 MDHEN and CDR2 SYDVKM. V dropped 4 bases and J dropped 7; count of bases not matched to a gene: 5. This CDR3 spans 16 amino acids. The CDR3 coding sequence is TGTGCCAGCAGTTACCGGACTAGCGGGAGGAACGGGGAGCTGTTTTTT. Its protein product is CASSYRTSGRNGELFF. The whole variable domain, filled in from reference TRBV28 and TRBJ2-2, reads DVKVTQSSRYLVKRTGEKVFLECVQDMDHENMFWYRQDPGLGLRLIYFSYDVKMKEKGDIPEGYSVSREKKERFSLILESASTNQTSMYLCASSYRTSGRNGELFFGEGSRLTVL.